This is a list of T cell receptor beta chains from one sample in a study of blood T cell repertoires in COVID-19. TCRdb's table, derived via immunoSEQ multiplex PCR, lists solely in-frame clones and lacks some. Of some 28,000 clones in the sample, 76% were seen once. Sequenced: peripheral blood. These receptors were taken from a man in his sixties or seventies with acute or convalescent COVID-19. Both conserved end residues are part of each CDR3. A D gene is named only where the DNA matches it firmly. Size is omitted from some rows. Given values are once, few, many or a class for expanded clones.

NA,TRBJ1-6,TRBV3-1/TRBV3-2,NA,TGTGCCAGCAGCCCTGGGGGGGTAGGAGGGTCACCCCTCCACTTT,CASSPGGVGGSPLHF
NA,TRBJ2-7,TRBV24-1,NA,TGTGCCACCAGTGATCCAGCGGGTCTCTCCTACGAGCAGTACTTC,CATSDPAGLSYEQYF
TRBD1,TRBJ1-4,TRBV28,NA,TGTGCCAGCAGGACAGAGGACAGGCTTAATGAAAAACTGTTTTTT,CASRTEDRLNEKLFF
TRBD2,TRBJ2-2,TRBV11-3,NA,TGTGCCAGCAGCTTCCCCAGCGGGAAGAGAGGGGAGCTGTTTTTT,CASSFPSGKRGELFF
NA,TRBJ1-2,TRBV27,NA,TGTGCCAGCAGTTTAAAAGGACAGAGCACTAACTATGGCTACACCTTC,CASSLKGQSTNYGYTF
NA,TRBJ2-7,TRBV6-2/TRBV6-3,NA,TGTGCCAGCAGTTACGCCGTAACTACCTACGAGCAGTACTTC,CASSYAVTTYEQYF
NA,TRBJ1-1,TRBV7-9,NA,TGTGCCAGCAGCAGGTCAGGGGAGCACACTGAAGCTTTCTTT,CASSRSGEHTEAFF
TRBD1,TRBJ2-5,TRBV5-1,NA,TGCGCCAGCACCGACAGGGTGGGTGGCCCGACTCAAGAGACCCAGTACTTC,CASTDRVGGPTQETQYF
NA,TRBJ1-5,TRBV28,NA,TGTGCCAGCAGATCAGGGCAAGACAATCAGCCCCAGCATTTT,CASRSGQDNQPQHF
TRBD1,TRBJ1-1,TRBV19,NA,TGTGCCAGCGCAGCAGGGGGGACTGAAGCTTTCTTT,CASAAGGTEAFF
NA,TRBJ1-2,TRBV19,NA,TGTGCCAGTAGTATCCCAGGGGATCACTATGGCTACACCTTC,CASSIPGDHYGYTF
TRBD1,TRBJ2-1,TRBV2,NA,TGTGCCAGCAGTGAACGGGCAGGGGGATCGGATGAGCAGTTCTTC,CASSERAGGSDEQFF
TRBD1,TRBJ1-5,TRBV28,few,TGTGCCAGCAATCCCGCAGGGGGAGATCAGCCCCAGCATTTT,CASNPAGGDQPQHF
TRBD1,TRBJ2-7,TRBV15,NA,TGTGCCACCAGCCGAAACAGACAGGGACCATCCTACGAGCAGTACTTC,CATSRNRQGPSYEQYF
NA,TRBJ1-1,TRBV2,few,TGTGCCAGCAGTGAAGGTGCAGGGTCGGCTGAAGCTTTCTTT,CASSEGAGSAEAFF
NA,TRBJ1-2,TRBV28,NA,TGTGCCAGCAGTTTACAGGGGCCGACTGATGGCTACACCTTC,CASSLQGPTDGYTF
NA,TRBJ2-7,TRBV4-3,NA,TGCGCCAGCAGCCAAGAGTGGGGGGATGTTGGCTACGAGCAGTACTTC,CASSQEWGDVGYEQYF
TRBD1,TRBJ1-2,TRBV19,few,TGTGCCAGTAGCCTAATAGAGGGGACAGCTAATGGCTACACCTTC,CASSLIEGTANGYTF
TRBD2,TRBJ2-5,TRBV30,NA,TGTGCCTGGAGTATGGGTCCAGCGGGGGGGGACCAAGAGACCCAGTACTTC,CAWSMGPAGGDQETQYF
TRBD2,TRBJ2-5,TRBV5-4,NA,TGTGCCAGCAGCAAGGGGACTAGCGGGAGTGACGAGACCCAGTACTTC,CASSKGTSGSDETQYF
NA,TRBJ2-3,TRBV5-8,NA,TGTGCCAGCAGCCTAGCGCGGCTCAGCCTTTACACAGATACGCAGTATTTT,CASSLARLSLYTDTQYF
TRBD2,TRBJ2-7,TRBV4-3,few,TGCGCCAGCAGCCAAGAGGGGGGGGTAAACGAGCAGTACTTC,CASSQEGGVNEQYF
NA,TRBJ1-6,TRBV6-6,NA,TGTGCCAGCCAATACTCGGTACAGGTTAATTCACCCCTCCACTTT,CASQYSVQVNSPLHF
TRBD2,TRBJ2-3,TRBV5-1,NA,TGCGCCAGCAGCTTGACTAGCGGAGATACGCAGTATTTT,CASSLTSGDTQYF
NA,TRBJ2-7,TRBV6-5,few,TGTGCCAGCAGTTACTCCCAGGGGCTGGTCTACGAGCAGTACTTC,CASSYSQGLVYEQYF
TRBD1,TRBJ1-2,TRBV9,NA,TGTGCCAGCAGCGTAGGTGCCCAGGGGGCTAACTATGGCTACACCTTC,CASSVGAQGANYGYTF
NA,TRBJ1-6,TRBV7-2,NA,TGTGCCAGCAGCCTGGCCACTAGCTCCTATAATTCACCCCTCCACTTT,CASSLATSSYNSPLHF
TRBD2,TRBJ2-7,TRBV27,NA,TGTGCCAGCAGTGCCCAGGCGGGAGCTTCATACGAGCAGTACTTC,CASSAQAGASYEQYF
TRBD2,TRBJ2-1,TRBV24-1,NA,TGTGCCACCAGTGCCCCAGAGGGACTAGCGGGAGGGTCAAAGTATGAGCAGTTCTTC,CATSAPEGLAGGSKYEQFF
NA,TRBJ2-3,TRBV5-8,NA,TGTGCCAGCAGCTTGGGTGGCCGCACAGATACGCAGTATTTT,CASSLGGRTDTQYF
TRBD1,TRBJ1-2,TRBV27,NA,TGTGCCAGCAGTCCAAAACCGGACAGGGCCTATGGCTACACCTTC,CASSPKPDRAYGYTF
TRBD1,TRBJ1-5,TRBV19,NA,TGTGCCAGCGATCTGGACAGGGAACATAGCAATCAGCCCCAGCATTTT,CASDLDREHSNQPQHF